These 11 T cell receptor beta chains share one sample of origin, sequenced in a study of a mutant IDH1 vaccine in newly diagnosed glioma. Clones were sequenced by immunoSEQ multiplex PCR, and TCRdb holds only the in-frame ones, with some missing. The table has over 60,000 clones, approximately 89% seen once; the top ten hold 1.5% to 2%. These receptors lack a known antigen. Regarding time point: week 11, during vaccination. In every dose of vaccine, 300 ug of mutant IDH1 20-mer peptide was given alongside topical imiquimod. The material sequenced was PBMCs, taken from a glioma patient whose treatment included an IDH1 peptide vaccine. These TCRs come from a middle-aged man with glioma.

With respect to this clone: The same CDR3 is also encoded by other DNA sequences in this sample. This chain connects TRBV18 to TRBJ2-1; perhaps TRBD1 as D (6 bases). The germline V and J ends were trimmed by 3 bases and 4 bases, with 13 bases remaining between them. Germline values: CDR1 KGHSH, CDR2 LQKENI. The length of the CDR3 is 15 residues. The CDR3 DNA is TGTGCCAGCTCACCGCTGGCAGGGGCTTACAATGAGCAGTTCTTC. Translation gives CASSPLAGAYNEQFF. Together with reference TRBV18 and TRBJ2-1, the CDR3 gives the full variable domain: NAGVMQNPRHLVRRRGQEARLRCSPMKGHSHVYWYRQLPEEGLKFMVYLQKENIIDESGMPKERFSAEFPKEGPSILRIQQVVRGDSAAYFCASSPLAGAYNEQFFGPGTRLTVL.

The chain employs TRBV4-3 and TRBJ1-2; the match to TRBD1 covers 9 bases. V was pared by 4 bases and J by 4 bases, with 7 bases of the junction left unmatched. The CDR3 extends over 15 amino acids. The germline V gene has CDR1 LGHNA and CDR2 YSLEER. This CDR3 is CASSPRTGDLYGYTF. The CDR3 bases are TGCGCCAGCAGCCCACGGACAGGGGACCTCTATGGCTACACCTTC.

CDR3 protein: CASSLQGVGGELFF. CDR3 nucleotides: TGTGCCAGCAGCTTACAGGGGGTGGGCGGGGAGCTGTTTTTT. The chain is built from TRBV7-2 and TRBJ2-2; 7 positions match TRBD1. CDR3 length: 14 amino acids. Germline CDR1 and CDR2: SGHTA and FQGNSA. The J segment lost 7 bases and the V segment lost 2 bases, leaving 4 bases of the junction unmatched.

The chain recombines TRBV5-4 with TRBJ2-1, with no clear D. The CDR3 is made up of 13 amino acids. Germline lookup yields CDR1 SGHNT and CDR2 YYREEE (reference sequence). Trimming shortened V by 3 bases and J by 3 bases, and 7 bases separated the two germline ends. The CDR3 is CASSWTLYNEQFF. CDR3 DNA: TGTGCCAGCAGCTGGACCCTCTACAATGAGCAGTTCTTC.

The DNA of the CDR3 is TGTGCCAGCAGTCGCGTCGATCAGCCCCAGCATTTT. It encodes CASSRVDQPQHF. The gene calls are TRBV28 and TRBJ1-5; D not certain. The CDR3 extends over 12 amino acids. Trimming left V 5 bases short and J 5 bases short, with 7 bases between. The germline V gene has CDR1 MDHEN and CDR2 SYDVKM.

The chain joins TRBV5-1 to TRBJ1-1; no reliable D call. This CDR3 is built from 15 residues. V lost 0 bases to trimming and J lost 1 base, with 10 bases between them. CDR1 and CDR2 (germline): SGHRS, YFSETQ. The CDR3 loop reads CASSLDGVGNTEAFF. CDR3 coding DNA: TGCGCCAGCAGCTTGGACGGGGTCGGGAACACTGAAGCTTTCTTT. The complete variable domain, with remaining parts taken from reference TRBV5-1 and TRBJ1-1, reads KAGVTQTPRYLIKTRGQQVTLSCSPISGHRSVSWYQQTPGQGLQFLFEYFSETQRNKGNFPGRFSGRQFSNSRSEMNVSTLELGDSALYLCASSLDGVGNTEAFFGQGTRLTVV.

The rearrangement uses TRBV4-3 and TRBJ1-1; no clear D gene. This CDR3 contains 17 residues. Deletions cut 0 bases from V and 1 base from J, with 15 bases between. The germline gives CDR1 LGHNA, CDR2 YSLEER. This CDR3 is CASSQDLLLASNTEAFF. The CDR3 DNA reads TGCGCCAGCAGCCAAGATCTCCTGCTGGCCTCGAACACTGAAGCTTTCTTT.

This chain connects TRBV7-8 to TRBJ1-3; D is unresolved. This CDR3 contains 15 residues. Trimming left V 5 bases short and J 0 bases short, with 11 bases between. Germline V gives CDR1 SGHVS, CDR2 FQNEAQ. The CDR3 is CASSPGSNSGNTIYF. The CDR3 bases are TGTGCCAGCAGCCCCGGGTCTAACTCTGGAAACACCATATATTTT.

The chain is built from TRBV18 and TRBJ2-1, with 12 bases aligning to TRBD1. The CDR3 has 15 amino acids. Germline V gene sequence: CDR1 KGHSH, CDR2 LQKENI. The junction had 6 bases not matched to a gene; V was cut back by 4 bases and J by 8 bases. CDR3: CASSQGTGGSHEQFF. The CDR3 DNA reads TGTGCCAGCTCACAGGGGACAGGGGGCTCGCATGAGCAGTTCTTC.

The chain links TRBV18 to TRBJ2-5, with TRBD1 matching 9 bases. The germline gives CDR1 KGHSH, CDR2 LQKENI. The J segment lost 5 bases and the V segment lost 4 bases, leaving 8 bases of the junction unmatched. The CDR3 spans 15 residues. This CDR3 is CASSLDRGYTETQYF. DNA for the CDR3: TGTGCCAGCTCACTGGACAGGGGCTATACGGAGACCCAGTACTTC.

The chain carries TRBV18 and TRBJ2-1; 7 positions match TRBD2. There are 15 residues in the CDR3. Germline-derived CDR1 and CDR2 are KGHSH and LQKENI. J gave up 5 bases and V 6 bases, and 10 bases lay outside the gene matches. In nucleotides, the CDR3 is TGTGCCAGCTCCCGCCGTGGGGGGGGAGACAATGAGCAGTTCTTC. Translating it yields CASSRRGGGDNEQFF.